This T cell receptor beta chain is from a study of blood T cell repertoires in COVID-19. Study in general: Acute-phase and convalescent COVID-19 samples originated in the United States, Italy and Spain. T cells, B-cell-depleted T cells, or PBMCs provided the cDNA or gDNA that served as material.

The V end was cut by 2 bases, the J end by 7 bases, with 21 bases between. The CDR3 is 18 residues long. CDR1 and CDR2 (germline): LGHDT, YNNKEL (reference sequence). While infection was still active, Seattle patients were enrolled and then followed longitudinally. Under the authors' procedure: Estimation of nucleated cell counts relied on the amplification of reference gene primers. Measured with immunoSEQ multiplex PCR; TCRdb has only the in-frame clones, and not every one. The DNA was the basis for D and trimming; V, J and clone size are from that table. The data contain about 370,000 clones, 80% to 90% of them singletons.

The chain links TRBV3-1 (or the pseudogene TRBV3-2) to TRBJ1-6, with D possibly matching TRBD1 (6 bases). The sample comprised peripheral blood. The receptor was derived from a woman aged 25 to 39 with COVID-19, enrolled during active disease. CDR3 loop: CASSQRMGVGARNSPLHF. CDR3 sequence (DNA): TGTGCCAGCAGCCAAAGAATGGGCGTGGGGGCGCGCAATTCACCCCTCCACTTT.